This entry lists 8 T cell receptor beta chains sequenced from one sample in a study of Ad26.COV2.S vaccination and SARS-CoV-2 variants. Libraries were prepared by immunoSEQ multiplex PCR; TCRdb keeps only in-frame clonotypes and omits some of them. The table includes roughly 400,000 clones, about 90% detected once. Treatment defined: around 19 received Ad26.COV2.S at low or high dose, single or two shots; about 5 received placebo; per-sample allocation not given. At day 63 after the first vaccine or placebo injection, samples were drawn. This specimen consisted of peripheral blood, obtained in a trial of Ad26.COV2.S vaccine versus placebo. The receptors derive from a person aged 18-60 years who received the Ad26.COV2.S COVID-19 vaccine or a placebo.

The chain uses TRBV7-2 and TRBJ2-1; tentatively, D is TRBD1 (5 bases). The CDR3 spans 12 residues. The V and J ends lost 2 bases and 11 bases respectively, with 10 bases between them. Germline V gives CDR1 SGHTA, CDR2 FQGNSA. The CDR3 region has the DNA TGTGCCAGCAGCTTATCAGGGATGAAGCAGTTCTTC. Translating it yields CASSLSGMKQFF. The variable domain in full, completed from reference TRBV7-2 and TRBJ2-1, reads GAGVSQSPSNKVTEKGKDVELRCDPISGHTALYWYRQSLGQGLEFLIYFQGNSAPDKSGLPSDRFSAERTGGSVSTLTIQRTQQEDSAVYLCASSLSGMKQFFGPGTRLTVL.

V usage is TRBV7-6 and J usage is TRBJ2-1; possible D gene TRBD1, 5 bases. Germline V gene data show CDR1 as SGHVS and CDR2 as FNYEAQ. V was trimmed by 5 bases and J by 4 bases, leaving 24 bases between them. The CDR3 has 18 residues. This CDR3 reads CASSPGVLGLGNYNEQFF. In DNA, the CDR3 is TGTGCCAGCAGCCCAGGAGTGTTGGGGCTAGGAAATTACAATGAGCAGTTCTTC.

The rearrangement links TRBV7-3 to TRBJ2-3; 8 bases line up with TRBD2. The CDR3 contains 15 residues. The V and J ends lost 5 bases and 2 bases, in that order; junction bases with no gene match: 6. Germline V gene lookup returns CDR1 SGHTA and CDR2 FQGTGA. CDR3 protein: CASSLSGKDTDTQYF. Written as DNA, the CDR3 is TGTGCCAGCAGCCTTAGCGGGAAGGACACAGATACGCAGTATTTT.

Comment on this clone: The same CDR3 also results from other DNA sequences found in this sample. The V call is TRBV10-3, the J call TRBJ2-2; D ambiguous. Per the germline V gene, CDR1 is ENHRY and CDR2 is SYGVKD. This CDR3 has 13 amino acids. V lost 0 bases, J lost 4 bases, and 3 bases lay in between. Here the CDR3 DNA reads TGTGCCATCAGTGAGTCGGCCACCGGGGAGCTGTTTTTT. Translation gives CAISESATGELFF.

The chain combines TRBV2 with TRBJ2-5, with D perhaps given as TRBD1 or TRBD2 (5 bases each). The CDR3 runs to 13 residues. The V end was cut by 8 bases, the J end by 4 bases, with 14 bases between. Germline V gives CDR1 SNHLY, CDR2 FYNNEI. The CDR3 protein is CASLGPGGETQYF. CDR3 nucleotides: TGTGCCAGCCTGGGGCCTGGGGGAGAGACCCAGTACTTC. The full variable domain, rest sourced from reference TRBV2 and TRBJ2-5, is EPEVTQTPSHQVTQMGQEVILRCVPISNHLYFYWYRQILGQKVEFLVSFYNNEISEKSEIFDDQFSVERPDGSNFTLKIRSTKLEDSAMYFCASLGPGGETQYFGPGTRLLVL.

CDR3 protein: CSVERLAGEKLFF. The CDR3 DNA reads as TGCAGCGTTGAAAGATTAGCCGGGGAAAAACTGTTTTTT. The rearrangement uses TRBV29-1 and TRBJ1-4; no reliable D call. This CDR3 region has 13 residues. The germline gives CDR1 SQVTM, CDR2 ANQGSEA. V lost 2 bases and J lost 8, with 12 bases in between.

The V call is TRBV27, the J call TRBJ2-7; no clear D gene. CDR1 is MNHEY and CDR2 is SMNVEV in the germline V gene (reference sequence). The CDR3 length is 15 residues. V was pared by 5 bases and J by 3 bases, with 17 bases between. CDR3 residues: CASSTTFAGIYEQYF. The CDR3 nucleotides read TGTGCCAGCAGTACGACTTTTGCTGGGATCTACGAGCAGTACTTC.

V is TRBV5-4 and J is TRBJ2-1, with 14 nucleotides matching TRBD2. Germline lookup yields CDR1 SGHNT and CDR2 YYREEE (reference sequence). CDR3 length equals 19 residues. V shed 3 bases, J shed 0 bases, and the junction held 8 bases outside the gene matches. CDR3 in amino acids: CASSSGGTSGRGSYNEQFF. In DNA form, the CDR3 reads TGTGCCAGCAGCTCGGGGGGGACTAGCGGGAGAGGCTCCTACAATGAGCAGTTCTTC.